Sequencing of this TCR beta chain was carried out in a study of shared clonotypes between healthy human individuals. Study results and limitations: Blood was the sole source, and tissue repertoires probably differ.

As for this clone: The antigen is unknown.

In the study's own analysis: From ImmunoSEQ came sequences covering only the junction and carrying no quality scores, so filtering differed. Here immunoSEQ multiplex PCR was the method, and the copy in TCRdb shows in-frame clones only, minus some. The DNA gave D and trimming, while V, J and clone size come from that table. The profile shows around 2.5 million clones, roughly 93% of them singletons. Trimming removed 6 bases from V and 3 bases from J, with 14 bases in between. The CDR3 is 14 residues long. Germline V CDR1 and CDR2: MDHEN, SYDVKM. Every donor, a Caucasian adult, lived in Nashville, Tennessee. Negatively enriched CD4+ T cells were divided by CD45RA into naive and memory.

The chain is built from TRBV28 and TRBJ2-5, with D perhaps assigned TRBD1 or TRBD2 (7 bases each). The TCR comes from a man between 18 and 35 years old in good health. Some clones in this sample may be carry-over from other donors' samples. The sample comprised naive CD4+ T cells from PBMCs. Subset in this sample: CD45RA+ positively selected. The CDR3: CASSLQGGKETQYF. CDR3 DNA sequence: TGTGCCAGCAGCCTGCAGGGGGGGAAAGAGACCCAGTACTTC.